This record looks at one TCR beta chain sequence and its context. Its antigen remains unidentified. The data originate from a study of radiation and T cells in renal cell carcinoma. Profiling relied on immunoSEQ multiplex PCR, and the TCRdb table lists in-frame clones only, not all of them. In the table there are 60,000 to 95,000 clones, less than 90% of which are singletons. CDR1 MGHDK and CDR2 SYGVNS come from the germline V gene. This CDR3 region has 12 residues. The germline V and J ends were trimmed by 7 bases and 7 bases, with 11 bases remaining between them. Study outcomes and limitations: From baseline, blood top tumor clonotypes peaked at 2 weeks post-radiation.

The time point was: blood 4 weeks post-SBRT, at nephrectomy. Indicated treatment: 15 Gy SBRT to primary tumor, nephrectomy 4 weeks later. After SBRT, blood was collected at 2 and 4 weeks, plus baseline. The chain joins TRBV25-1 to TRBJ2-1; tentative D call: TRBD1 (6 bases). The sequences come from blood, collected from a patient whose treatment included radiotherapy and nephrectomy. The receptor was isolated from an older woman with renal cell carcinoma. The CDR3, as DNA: TGTGCCAGCACCCAGGGGATAAATGAGCAGTTCTTC. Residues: CASTQGINEQFF.